Here is one TCR beta chain with its context. Its antigen remains unidentified. CDR3 size: 13 residues. Trimming removed 5 bases at V and 1 base at J, with 9 bases between. CDR1 SGHAT and CDR2 FQNNGV come from the germline V gene. CAS ≥3, NOSPECS ≥4, moderate-to-severe activity and duration under 3 months marked donors with ophthalmopathy. Other autoimmune diseases, uncontrolled infections, pregnancy or lactation led to the exclusion of patients. A volume of over 9 ml of fresh peripheral blood supplied the PBMCs. The sample comes from a study of Graves' ophthalmopathy and Graves' hyperthyroidism. Transcripts of RNA were the source for amplifying TCR beta CDR3 regions. Investigators did first-round RT-PCR with HTBI primers, then second-round multiplex PCR. TCRdb re-derived calls from the multiplex PCR reads in MiXCR, one entry per CDR3 protein. The sample records about 740,000 distinct CDR3 sequences, 40% being singletons.

Broader study findings: With around 65% sensitivity and about 78% specificity, the model predicted ophthalmopathy progression.

This receptor was taken from an adult man with Graves' ophthalmopathy. Specimen: peripheral blood. The chain carries TRBV11-2 and TRBJ2-7, with D tentatively TRBD2 (5 bases). CDR3 loop: CASSMRASYEQYF. The DNA for the CDR3 is TGTGCCAGCAGCATGAGGGCTTCCTACGAGCAGTACTTC. Full variable domain (outside the CDR3, taken from reference TRBV11-2 and TRBJ2-7): EAGVAQSPRYKIIEKRQSVAFWCNPISGHATLYWYQQILGQGPKLLIQFQNNGVVDDSQLPKDRFSAERLKGVDSTLKIQPAKLEDSAVYLCASSMRASYEQYFGPGTRLTVT.